The entry below gives a single T cell receptor beta chain sequence along with its context. Its target antigen remains unknown. No base qualities exist here, and no much larger clone lies one base off it. This specimen belongs to a study of cytomegalovirus exposure and HLA in healthy donors (dated by TCRdb to 2015 to 2018). For context, the study as a whole: According to an earlier analysis of 587 of the donors, about 179 million T cells yielded 117 million unique TCR beta sequences and around 300 Gb of sequence data. An early release covering roughly 640 HLA-typed donors comprised about 300 gigabases of sequencing data and around 85 million unique TCR sequences. Of the roughly 400 genotyped donors, 81% fell in the genetic ancestry cluster associated with self-reported Caucasian donors. The study aimed to test whether signatures of past pathogen exposure could be identified by cataloging public T cell receptors. Using immunosequencing, the study profiled T cell repertoires from 500 to 800 subjects and related those repertoires to cytomegalovirus serostatus. A separate validation cohort of approximately 130 different subjects was used in addition to the roughly 700-subject first cohort. To predict cytomegalovirus infection status, the study combined high-throughput TCR immunosequencing, statistical association of individual TCRs with disease status, and machine learning. In a later analysis, previously published TCR beta repertoires from several hundred donors were re-analyzed and high-resolution HLA genotyping was added so that TCR occurrence patterns could be studied. In the later analysis, no new phenotypic data were used to find candidate immune exposures; instead, reliance was placed on TCR beta sequences and their occurrence across donors. An earlier analysis of about 620 of the donors applied high-throughput TCR beta sequencing to assess whether each TCR beta V gene segment acted as functional or pseudogenic. Alongside the repertoire data, information on donor age, sex, ethnicity and CMV serostatus was compiled. A later genetic analysis used genome-wide SNP genotypes for about 65% of the roughly 670 donors, treating that subset as a discovery cohort. Every discovery cohort repertoire had been produced on one sequencing platform. Both class I and class II loci were covered by HLA typing, at four-digit resolution. Typing coverage differed by locus: A, B, C, DRB1 and DQB1 were typed in roughly 620-630 donors, DQA1 in 522, DPA1 in 600 to 610, and DPB1 in approximately 450. Because of strong linkage in the cohort, roughly five DR-DQ haplotypes were treated as single units for association and clustering. On average, around 200,000 unique TCR beta nucleotide sequences were sequenced per donor among more than 350 genotyped donors of the cohort, with 15% to 20% of those sequences being non-productive. The study at large found these results: In the study, approximately 160 TCR beta chains were listed as associated with cytomegalovirus. Three of the identified cytomegalovirus-associated TCR beta chains were confirmed in vitro to be specific for cytomegalovirus antigens. A further reported finding was that TCR beta sequences accurately predicted the HLA-A and HLA-B alleles for most subjects in the first cohort. A later analysis reported that several top co-occurrence clusters appeared linked to parvovirus B19, influenza, CMV and Epstein-Barr virus. At a false discovery rate of 0.05, a later analysis linked 15,000 to 20,000 TCR beta sequences to specific HLA alleles. Because the 87-base-pair reads could not distinguish some IMGT-functional V segments, including TRBV6-2 and TRBV6-3, those segments were excluded. In this cohort, only TCR beta chains were sequenced, and detectable features were limited by the absence of alpha or paired-chain data. According to the authors, the approach could potentially be generalized to other disease states and immunological phenotypes. Strong co-occurrence of HLA alleles, especially DR and DQ, made assigning TCR associations to individual alleles difficult. A group of highly shared sequence variants was considered likely to be a technical artifact of the sequencing pipeline. An earlier analysis of around 540 of the donors showed that most TCR beta V segments appeared in productive rearrangements either about 87% or about 30% of the time, which broadly matched IMGT annotations. The classifier was reported to diagnose cytomegalovirus status with high specificity and sensitivity in both the original cohort and the validation cohort. Because counts were too low, seventeen rarely observed V segments, including chromosome 9 orphons, were left out of the earlier analysis of some 640 of the donors. Linkage disequilibrium might explain the correlated functional status among segregating V segments, but an unknown experimental factor could not be excluded. The presence/absence analyses assumed that sequencing depth was roughly uniform across donors, and that assumption may not be true. While some public TCRs were present in many individuals, most TCR sequences turned up only very rarely across donors. A later analysis found that TCR association rates varied across HLA loci, with DRB1 alleles showing the most associated TCRs and HLA-C alleles the fewest. The only immune exposure information available for the cohort was CMV serostatus. A later genetic analysis reported fewer N-insertions in productive TCRs among donors in an Asian-associated ancestry cluster than the roughly 700-donor mean. According to a later analysis, most CMV-associated TCR beta chains appeared to be HLA-restricted, and the HLA associations seemed to be driven largely by CMV exposure. Because some donors lacked HLA typing at each locus, the association tests relied only on the typed subset. A later genetic analysis associated a missense DCLRE1C variant with V-gene and J-gene trimming of TCR beta chains, and an independent cohort replicated the association. In a later analysis, HLA-associated TCR beta chains showed more clonal expansion and lower generation probabilities than non-associated chains that were equally common.

The cohort comprised several hundred healthy bone marrow donors. At the time of sampling, every cohort member was nominally healthy, though immune exposures that went unrecorded were likely present. The donor was CMV seropositive and was included in the group of 250 to 300 seropositive cohort members. A peripheral blood sample was collected from each donor, and TCR beta sequencing was performed on peripheral blood mononuclear cells. The Qiagen DNeasy Blood Extraction Kit was used to extract genomic DNA from the blood cell samples. The germline V gene encodes CDR1 MDHEN and CDR2 SYDVKM. Trimmed from V: 7 bases; trimmed from J: 3 bases; junction bases lacking a gene match: 16. The CDR3 holds 17 amino acids from the cysteine to the phenylalanine. This entry keeps only the CDR3 DNA: 51 bases, framed from base 1. Library method: the immunoSEQ multiplex PCR assay. The multiplex PCR relied on a mix of 60 forward primers for TCR Vbeta segments and 13 reverse primers for TCR Jbeta segments. A multiplex PCR assay on genomic DNA amplified the CDR3 region of rearranged TCR beta genes. The amplified TCR beta libraries were sequenced on the Illumina HiSeq System as 87-base-pair reads. Turning to the authors' computational methods: A later analysis counted approximately 84 million unique TCR beta chains across the 640 or so repertoires, and some 12 million of these chains were shared by at least two donors. Raw reads were error-corrected and collapsed into unique sequences with a nearest-neighbor algorithm that merged closely related sequences to remove PCR and sequencing errors. Alignment of CDR3 sequences to IMGT reference sequences was used to assign V, D and J gene segments. For a sequence to be retained, at least a six-nucleotide match to both a V gene segment and a J gene segment was required. Rearrangements were classified as productive when the CDR3 lacked stop codons and remained in frame with V and J, and all other rearrangements were classified as non-productive. CDR3 was defined by IMGT convention, running from the second conserved V-encoded cysteine to the conserved J-encoded phenylalanine. The earlier analysis of about 560 of the donors excluded any sequence lacking an unambiguous match to a single V gene segment. An earlier analysis of roughly 590 of the donors called V segments functional above 56.7% productive rearrangements and segregating when the between-donor standard deviation exceeded 5%. A statistical classification framework was built for diagnosing cytomegalovirus status from the catalog of TCR beta chain sequences. V and J gene assignment, in a later analysis, came from comparing TCR nucleotide sequences with IMGT/GENE-DB human TR gene sequences. Using the TCRdist pipeline, a later analysis assigned CDR3 sequences along with most-parsimonious VDJ recombination scenarios. In a later analysis, every TCR beta chain was defined by the combination of its CDR3 amino acid sequence and its V-gene family, and reads without a unique V-gene family were dropped. As a way to deal with suspected cross-contamination and a sequencing artifact, a later analysis dropped roughly 620 nucleotide sequences that were highly shared and had low generation probability. In a later analysis, a clonal expansion index for each public chain was calculated from normalized within-repertoire ranks of inferred template counts. A later analysis computed generation probabilities with a VDJ recombination model fitted to out-of-frame rearrangements, and checked the results against IGoR. In a later analysis, hypergeometric tests were used to score TCR-TCR, TCR-HLA and TCR-CMV co-occurrence, with a repertoire-size bias correction applied to TCR pairs. In a later analysis, false discovery rates were estimated by permuting HLA or CMV assignments 20 times. In a later analysis, co-occurring TCRs were grouped using DBSCAN, with TCRdist sequence similarity added in when clustering inside HLA-allele-positive subsets. Repertoires with fewer than 30,000 or more than 120,000 public chains, plus five repertoires with anomalous nucleotide sharing, were excluded from co-occurrence clustering. Held by TCRdb, this immuneACCESS table contains in-frame sequences only and omits some clones. Under half of the omission traces to an unresolved V gene where checked; the cause of the rest is unknown. V and J calls and clone size follow that table, whereas D and trimming were derived from the DNA. For this sample there are approximately 170,000 clones; roughly 77% appear just once. The ten largest make up over 4% of the sample.

What was sequenced was PBMCs. This chain joins TRBV28 to TRBJ1-1, with 8 bases matching TRBD1. The clonotype originates from a man aged 25-45 years in good health and CMV-seropositive. The base sequence is TGTGCCAGCATCCCCCTGGAGCCAGGGGGCATGGACACTGAAGCTTTCTTT. Translated, it gives CASIPLEPGGMDTEAFF. Extended through the reference TRBV28 and TRBJ1-1 proteins, this CDR3 yields the full variable domain: DVKVTQSSRYLVKRTGEKVFLECVQDMDHENMFWYRQDPGLGLRLIYFSYDVKMKEKGDIPEGYSVSREKKERFSLILESASTNQTSMYLCASIPLEPGGMDTEAFFGQGTRLTVV.